This T cell receptor (beta chain) was profiled in a study of cytomegalovirus exposure and HLA in healthy donors. The J segment lost 3 bases and the V segment lost 5 bases, leaving 4 bases of the junction unmatched. This CDR3 comprises 13 residues. The V gene's germline CDR1 is SEHNR and CDR2 FQNEAQ (reference sequence). The primer mix had 60 Vbeta and 13 Jbeta primers. This table comes from immunoSEQ multiplex PCR, and its TCRdb copy is limited to in-frame clones, with some not included. The sample's table shows 100,000 to 150,000 clones. On this clone: No antigen is known for it.

Study-wide results and caveats: A classifier reportedly called cytomegalovirus status with high sensitivity and specificity. Researchers counted 164 TCR beta chains as cytomegalovirus-associated. Analysis performed later found about 17,000 TCR beta sequences associated with HLA alleles at 0.05 false discovery rate. An analysis was carried out at a later point. It showed that HLA-associated TCR beta chains were more clonally expanded than equally common non-associated chains.

This clonotype was obtained from a man in his late teens or twenties in good health and CMV-seronegative. Sequenced input: PBMCs. The chain is built from TRBV7-9 and TRBJ2-7; 7 bases are shared with TRBD1. The CDR3 bases are TGTGCCAGCAGCCTGACAGGGTTCTACGAGCAGTACTTC. Amino acid sequence: CASSLTGFYEQYF.